These 10 T cell receptor beta chains share one sample of origin, sequenced in a study of blood T cell repertoires in COVID-19. Measured with immunoSEQ multiplex PCR; TCRdb has only the in-frame clones, and not every one. The data contain 140,000 or so clones, almost 85% of them singletons. The sequenced material came from PBMCs or T cells enriched from blood (not recorded which). The receptor set was obtained from a woman in her forties or fifties with acute COVID-19.

The chain employs TRBV27 and TRBJ1-2; 10 bases are shared with TRBD1. V shed 3 bases and J 7 bases; nucleotides not matched to a gene: 5. Per the germline V gene, CDR1 is MNHEY and CDR2 is SMNVEV (reference sequence). This CDR3 is 14 amino acids long. CDR3 region: CASSLGQGTGGYTF. CDR3 coding DNA: TGTGCCAGCAGTTTGGGACAGGGGACGGGTGGCTACACCTTC.

This clone came up once. The chain employs TRBV6-2 or TRBV6-3 and TRBJ2-3; D is unclear. Trimming removed 0 bases from V and 2 bases from J, with 12 bases in between. Germline V lookup: CDR1 MNHEY, CDR2 SVGEGT. The CDR3 length is 16 residues. The CDR3 sequence: CASSYSRSGDTDTQYF. The CDR3 nucleotides read TGTGCCAGCAGTTACTCGAGAAGTGGAGACACAGATACGCAGTATTTT.

The chain recombines TRBV10-3 with TRBJ1-4; 8 bases line up with TRBD1. Looked up from germline, CDR1 is ENHRY and CDR2 is SYGVKD. V was pared by 5 bases and J by 7 bases, with 6 bases of the junction left unmatched. The CDR3 totals 14 residues. CDR3 residues: CAISRQGKGEKLFF. CDR3 nucleotides: TGTGCCATCAGTCGACAGGGGAAAGGTGAAAAACTGTTTTTT.

The chain combines TRBV7-3 with TRBJ1-1; TRBD1 matches 7 bases. The CDR3 covers 14 residues. In germline, CDR1 is SGHTA, CDR2 FQGTGA. With 4 bases clipped from V and 1 base from J, the junction kept 3 bases outside the gene matches. The CDR3 DNA reads as TGTGCCAGCAGCTCTTCAGGGGGGAACACTGAAGCTTTCTTT. Residues: CASSSSGGNTEAFF.

The genes are TRBV6-5 and TRBJ2-3; perhaps TRBD2 as D (6 bases). CDR1 is MNHEY and CDR2 is SVGAGI in the germline V gene. Trimming stripped 6 bases from V and 1 base from J, with 8 bases between. The CDR3 is made up of 13 amino acids. The CDR3 is CASRWEGTDTQYF. DNA for the CDR3: TGTGCCAGCAGGTGGGAGGGCACAGATACGCAGTATTTT.

The CDR3 region has the DNA TGCAGTGCATTTGGCACTAAAATGGAGTTCTTC. This sequence encodes CSAFGTKMEFF. The rearrangement links TRBV20-1 to TRBJ2-1; D is unclear. Germline V gene sequence: CDR1 DFQATT, CDR2 SNEGSKA (reference sequence). Between the trimmed V and J ends, which lost 6 bases and 14 bases, there was a span of 17 bases. This CDR3 spans 11 amino acids.

The rearrangement links TRBV28 to TRBJ2-1; D may be TRBD2 (6 bases). Germline V gene sequence: CDR1 MDHEN, CDR2 SYDVKM. Trimming stripped 3 bases from V and 1 base from J, with 10 bases between. The CDR3 totals 15 residues. The CDR3 spells CASSLISGSYNEQFF. The CDR3 DNA sequence: TGTGCCAGCAGTTTGATAAGCGGGTCCTACAATGAGCAGTTCTTC.

This sequence joins TRBV5-3 and TRBJ2-7; D remains unclear. TRBV5-3 is flagged as an ORF with uncertain function. Trimming cost V 10 bases and J 2 bases, with 7 bases left between them. The CDR3 has 10 residues. CDR3 bases: TGTGCCGGCGGTACCTACGAGCAGTACTTC. Translated, it gives CAGGTYEQYF.

V is TRBV30 and J is TRBJ1-5; D is perhaps TRBD1 (6 bases). CDR1 GTSNPN and CDR2 SVGIG come from the germline V gene (reference sequence). This CDR3 comprises 15 residues. Trimming took 1 base from V and 4 from J, leaving 14 bases between them. Written as DNA, the CDR3 is TGTGCCTGGAGTGCCTACAGGGTAGGGAATCAGCCCCAGCATTTT. This codes for CAWSAYRVGNQPQHF. The whole variable domain, remainder taken from reference TRBV30 and TRBJ1-5, is SQTIHQWPATLVQPVGSPLSLECTVEGTSNPNLYWYRQAAGRGLQLLFYSVGIGQISSEVPQNLSASRPQDRQFILSSKKLLLSDSGFYLCAWSAYRVGNQPQHFGDGTRLSIL.

The J gene is TRBJ1-3, the V gene TRBV6-2 or TRBV6-3; the D gene is possibly TRBD1 (5 bases). Germline assignment: CDR1 MNHEY and CDR2 SVGEGT. Trimming took 2 bases from V and 0 from J, leaving 17 bases between them. The CDR3 spans 18 residues. This CDR3 is CASSYPTEERRSGNTIYF. The CDR3 region has the DNA TGTGCCAGCAGTTACCCGACAGAGGAACGACGCTCTGGAAACACCATATATTTT.